The 32 T cell receptor beta chains listed next were all sequenced from one sample in a study of cytomegalovirus exposure and HLA in healthy donors. The assay was immunoSEQ multiplex PCR, and TCRdb's table has in-frame clones only and misses some. The table lists hundreds of thousands of clones, roughly 87% of them singletons. Sequenced input: PBMCs. Every receptor here comes from a man between 18 and 29 years old in good health and CMV-seropositive.

This clone was found once. This chain uses TRBV2 with TRBJ1-2; D is ambiguous. Trimming removed 6 bases at V and 6 bases at J, with 8 bases between. The germline CDR1 and CDR2 sequences are SNHLY and FYNNEI. The length of the CDR3 is 11 residues. The CDR3 DNA is TGTGCCAGCAGCCCGGTCGATGGCTACACCTTC. Encoded protein: CASSPVDGYTF.

This clone was detected a few times. The genes are TRBV7-2 and TRBJ2-7; the match to TRBD1 covers 7 bases. The CDR3 extends over 14 amino acids. Per germline, CDR1 SGHTA and CDR2 FQGNSA. V shed 4 bases and J 2 bases; nucleotides not matched to a gene: 5. CDR3 DNA sequence: TGTGCCAGCAGCTCCGGACAGGCCGCCTACGAGCAGTACTTC. Translated: CASSSGQAAYEQYF.

This chain uses TRBV2 with TRBJ2-1; D possibly uses TRBD1 or TRBD2 (5 bases each). The CDR3 has 14 residues. The germline V and J ends were trimmed by 8 bases and 3 bases, with 14 bases remaining between them. Germline CDR1 is SNHLY and CDR2 is FYNNEI. The CDR3 is CASSGLRGYNEQFF. In DNA form, the CDR3 reads TGTGCCAGCTCCGGACTGAGGGGCTACAATGAGCAGTTCTTC.

This clone was recorded only once. The rearrangement links TRBV9 to TRBJ1-3, with a weak D call TRBD1 (6 bases). Trimming stripped 4 bases from V and 4 bases from J, with 15 bases between. Germline V gene sequence: CDR1 SGDLS, CDR2 YYNGEE. The CDR3 is made up of 15 amino acids. The CDR3 reads CASSPGTLAGNTIYF. CDR3 nucleotide sequence: TGTGCCAGCAGCCCCGGGACACTTGCGGGAAACACCATATATTTT.

The chain carries TRBV5-1 and TRBJ2-7; 8 positions agree with TRBD2. Losses at the gene ends were 0 bases for V and 3 bases for J; bases not matched to a gene: 2. Germline V gives CDR1 SGHRS, CDR2 YFSETQ. The CDR3 totals 14 residues. In DNA form, the CDR3 reads TGCGCCAGCAGCTTGGTGCTAGCGGGCTACGAGCAGTACTTC. This translates into CASSLVLAGYEQYF.

The rearrangement joins TRBV27 to TRBJ1-5; D remains ambiguous. Trimming stripped 0 bases from V and 3 bases from J, with 18 bases between. The CDR3 runs 18 residues. CDR1 and CDR2 (germline): MNHEY, SMNVEV (reference sequence). The DNA for the CDR3 is TGTGCCAGCAGTTTATCGAGGCAAGGGATTGGTGTCAATCAGCCCCAGCATTTT. Translated: CASSLSRQGIGVNQPQHF.

This clone occurred a few times. The J gene is TRBJ1-1, the V gene TRBV19; D is perhaps TRBD1 (5 bases). There are 14 residues in the CDR3. CDR1 LNHDA and CDR2 SQIVND come from the germline V gene (reference sequence). Trimming took off 5 bases at V and 2 bases at J, with 12 bases between the two ends. The CDR3 nucleotides are TGTGCCAGTAGTCCCAGGGCCCCTAACACTGAAGCTTTCTTT. Residues: CASSPRAPNTEAFF.

This sequence joins TRBV4-3 and TRBJ2-3, with D unresolved. The germline gives CDR1 LGHNA, CDR2 YSLEER. The CDR3 has 13 amino acids. V was clipped by 0 bases and J by 8 bases, with 9 bases between them. The DNA of the CDR3 is TGCGCCAGCAGCCAAGACGGGCGCGCTACGCAGTATTTT. It codes for CASSQDGRATQYF.

The chain couples TRBV15 to TRBJ2-5; 8 bases align to TRBD1. Germline V gene sequence: CDR1 LNHNV, CDR2 YYDKDF (reference sequence). Trimming cost V 0 bases and J 5 bases; bases outside gene matches: 8. CDR3 length: 16 residues. CDR3 bases: TGTGCCACCAGCAGAGACCTCGCAGGGGGCGGGGAGACCCAGTACTTC. Residues: CATSRDLAGGGETQYF.

Only one count was recorded for this clone. The chain carries TRBV6-1 and TRBJ1-4; D gene unclear. Trimming left V 6 bases short and J 0 bases short, with 11 bases between. Germline CDR1 MNHNS, CDR2 SASEGT. This CDR3 spans 15 amino acids. CDR3 in DNA: TGTGCCAGCAGAAAGATCTTCGCAACTAATGAAAAACTGTTTTTT. Amino acid sequence: CASRKIFATNEKLFF.

This chain joins TRBV28 and TRBJ1-1; no clear D gene. Trimming left V 4 bases short and J 0 bases short, with 15 bases between. The CDR3 extends over 16 amino acids. The germline V gene has CDR1 MDHEN and CDR2 SYDVKM. CDR3: CASSSPEAGLNTEAFF. The CDR3 DNA sequence: TGTGCCAGCAGTTCCCCGGAGGCGGGCCTGAACACTGAAGCTTTCTTT.

This clone was seen just once. The J gene is TRBJ1-2, the V gene TRBV5-5, with D possibly being TRBD1 (6 bases). The germline V gene encodes CDR1 SGHKS and CDR2 YYEKEE (reference sequence). The V gene lost 3 bases and the J gene lost 0 bases, with 12 bases spanning the gap. The CDR3 runs 15 residues. The CDR3: CASSWGAAPNYGYTF. CDR3 sequence (DNA): TGTGCCAGCAGCTGGGGGGCGGCGCCTAACTATGGCTACACCTTC.

V gene TRBV9 combines with J gene TRBJ1-2, with 7 bases aligning to TRBD1. V lost 4 bases to trimming and J lost 5 bases; unmatched junction nucleotides: 8. The germline V gene has CDR1 SGDLS and CDR2 YYNGEE. This CDR3 has 14 residues. The CDR3 spells CASSSQGGLYGYTF. The CDR3 nucleotides read TGTGCCAGCAGCAGCCAGGGGGGTTTATATGGCTACACCTTC.

This clone was recorded once. The rearrangement links TRBV28 to TRBJ2-7; TRBD1 aligns across 7 bases. V lost 6 bases to trimming and J lost 0 bases; unmatched junction nucleotides: 14. In germline, CDR1 is MDHEN, CDR2 SYDVKM. The CDR3 runs to 17 residues. For the CDR3, the DNA is TGTGCCAGCAGCCCCGTCGGGACAGTTACTACCTCCTACGAGCAGTACTTC. It yields the protein CASSPVGTVTTSYEQYF.

In its sample, this clone was seen a few times. The chain employs TRBV30 and TRBJ1-1; the match to TRBD1 covers 7 bases. The CDR3 is 14 amino acids. V lost 2 bases, J lost 2 bases, and 5 bases stayed unmatched. Germline CDR1 is GTSNPN and CDR2 is SVGIG (reference sequence). CDR3 sequence (DNA): TGTGCCTGGAGTAGACAGGGATATAACACTGAAGCTTTCTTT. Residues: CAWSRQGYNTEAFF.

The chain has TRBV6-1 and TRBJ2-1; D may be TRBD1 (6 bases). The germline V gene encodes CDR1 MNHNS and CDR2 SASEGT. Trimming pared 6 bases from V and 2 bases from J, leaving 14 bases between. The length of the CDR3 is 15 residues. DNA of the CDR3: TGTGCCAGCAGAGAACAGGGTTCGGCCTACAATGAGCAGTTCTTC. It specifies CASREQGSAYNEQFF.

The chain is built from TRBV30 and TRBJ2-7, with no clear D. The CDR3 loop spans 11 amino acids. Trimming removed 2 bases at V and 3 bases at J, with 5 bases between. Germline loops: CDR1 GTSNPN, CDR2 SVGIG (reference sequence). The CDR3 DNA reads as TGTGCCTGGAGTTACTACTACGAGCAGTACTTC. It is translated as CAWSYYYEQYF.

The chain is built from TRBV27 and TRBJ1-1; D ambiguous. CDR3 length: 14 residues. Germline CDR1 and CDR2: MNHEY and SMNVEV (reference sequence). Trimming stripped 4 bases from V and 3 bases from J, with 12 bases between. This chain's CDR3 is CASSSWGIDTEAFF. CDR3 bases: TGTGCCAGCAGTTCTTGGGGAATCGACACTGAAGCTTTCTTT.

This chain links TRBV19 with TRBJ1-2; D is possibly TRBD1 (6 bases). The length of the CDR3 is 13 residues. Germline V gives CDR1 LNHDA, CDR2 SQIVND (reference sequence). V lost 11 bases and J lost 5, with 18 bases in between. The CDR3 sequence is CASKGVPPYGYTF. In DNA, the CDR3 is TGTGCCTCCAAGGGGGTTCCGCCGTATGGCTACACCTTC.

The V and J genes are TRBV29-1 and TRBJ2-2, with D perhaps TRBD2 (5 bases). V was cut by 0 bases and J by 4 bases, with 12 bases left in between. The germline V gene encodes CDR1 SQVTM and CDR2 ANQGSEA. The CDR3 sequence is 15 residues long. Here the CDR3 DNA reads TGCAGCGTTGAAGATTCGGGGTCGGGCACCGGGGAGCTGTTTTTT. Encoded protein: CSVEDSGSGTGELFF.

The CDR3 loop is CASSSTTSYGYTF. CDR3 nucleotide sequence: TGTGCCAGCAGTTCGACAACTAGCTATGGCTACACCTTC. The J gene is TRBJ1-2, the V gene TRBV27, with unresolved D. V was cut by 4 bases and J by 4 bases, with 10 bases left in between. Germline loops: CDR1 MNHEY, CDR2 SMNVEV (reference sequence). The CDR3 covers 13 residues.

V gene TRBV10-3 combines with J gene TRBJ2-1, with 12 bases matching TRBD2. Germline CDR1 and CDR2: ENHRY and SYGVKD. CDR3 size: 16 residues. Losses at the gene ends were 4 bases for V and 2 bases for J; bases not matched to a gene: 3. Here the CDR3 DNA reads TGTGCCATCAGTGGAACTAGCGGGAGGCCCTACAATGAGCAGTTCTTC. Residues: CAISGTSGRPYNEQFF.

A few counts support this clone. J is TRBJ1-2 and V is TRBV13; the match to TRBD1 covers 7 bases. V dropped 0 bases and J dropped 3; count of bases not matched to a gene: 1. The germline gives CDR1 PRHDT, CDR2 FYEKMQ (reference sequence). The CDR3 has 14 amino acids. CDR3 loop: CASSLGQGDYGYTF. The CDR3, as DNA: TGTGCCAGCAGCTTAGGCCAGGGGGACTATGGCTACACCTTC. The entire variable domain, with the rest obtained from reference TRBV13 and TRBJ1-2, is as follows: AAGVIQSPRHLIKEKRETATLKCYPIPRHDTVYWYQQGPGQDPQFLISFYEKMQSDKGSIPDRFSAQQFSDYHSELNMSSLELGDSALYFCASSLGQGDYGYTFGSGTRLTVV.

The chain carries TRBV6-5 and TRBJ2-3; the D call may be TRBD1 or TRBD2 (7 bases each). CDR1 is MNHEY, CDR2 SVGAGI, per germline. V lost 4 bases, J lost 4 bases, and 18 bases lay in between. The CDR3 is 16 amino acids. DNA of the CDR3: TGTGCCAGCAGTTTCCAGGGGGGGAGAGTGTCAGATACGCAGTATTTT. Protein product: CASSFQGGRVSDTQYF.

The table lists this clone with a few counts. The V call is TRBV19, the J call TRBJ1-2; 7 bases agree with TRBD1. V was pared by 6 bases and J by 8 bases, with 6 bases of the junction left unmatched. Germline V gene lookup returns CDR1 LNHDA and CDR2 SQIVND (reference sequence). The CDR3 length is 12 residues. CDR3 coding DNA: TGTGCCAGTAGCCCAGGACAGGACGGCTACACCTTC. It encodes CASSPGQDGYTF.

The chain couples TRBV29-1 to TRBJ1-2; a weak D match, TRBD1 (5 bases). Germline CDR1 reads SQVTM; CDR2 reads ANQGSEA. The CDR3 consists of 11 residues. The V and J ends lost 3 bases and 11 bases respectively, with 13 bases between them. The CDR3 sequence: CSVETGGLYTF. The CDR3 DNA is TGCAGCGTTGAGACCGGGGGTTTGTACACCTTC. Complete variable domain (other parts from reference TRBV29-1 and TRBJ1-2): SAVISQKPSRDICQRGTSLTIQCQVDSQVTMMFWYRQQPGQSLTLIATANQGSEATYESGFVIDKFPISRPNLTFSTLTVSNMSPEDSSIYLCSVETGGLYTFGSGTRLTVV.

This clone was observed once. The chain joins TRBV5-4 to TRBJ2-1; the D is unclear. This CDR3 comprises 13 residues. Germline values: CDR1 SGHNT, CDR2 YYREEE (reference sequence). V was clipped by 7 bases and J by 0 bases, with 8 bases between them. The CDR3 DNA reads TGTGCCAGCCGGTCAGACTCCTACAATGAGCAGTTCTTC. This sequence encodes CASRSDSYNEQFF.

This clone showed up just a few times. This chain connects TRBV5-1 to TRBJ2-1; no definite D call. The V end was cut by 1 base, the J end by 0 bases, with 5 bases between. Germline CDR1 SGHRS, CDR2 YFSETQ. This CDR3 spans 14 amino acids. CDR3 in amino acids: CASSLTPSYNEQFF. The CDR3, as DNA: TGCGCCAGCAGCTTGACGCCCTCCTACAATGAGCAGTTCTTC. The whole variable domain, remainder taken from reference TRBV5-1 and TRBJ2-1, is KAGVTQTPRYLIKTRGQQVTLSCSPISGHRSVSWYQQTPGQGLQFLFEYFSETQRNKGNFPGRFSGRQFSNSRSEMNVSTLELGDSALYLCASSLTPSYNEQFFGPGTRLTVL.

The chain recombines TRBV28 with TRBJ1-2; 7 positions match TRBD1. Germline CDR1 reads MDHEN; CDR2 reads SYDVKM. The CDR3 is 14 residues long. The junction had 10 bases not matched to a gene; V was cut back by 8 bases and J by 4 bases. The CDR3 loop is CASRSGGGAYGYTF. The CDR3 nucleotides read TGTGCCAGCCGATCTGGAGGGGGCGCCTATGGCTACACCTTC.

V gene TRBV5-8 combines with J gene TRBJ2-4; tentative D call: TRBD1 (6 bases). CDR3 length equals 13 residues. Germline lookup yields CDR1 SGHTS and CDR2 YDEGEE. V was trimmed by 4 bases and J by 4 bases, leaving 9 bases between them. The CDR3 reads CASSQDRKNIQYF. The CDR3 DNA reads TGTGCCAGCAGCCAGGACAGAAAAAACATTCAGTACTTC.

The chain recombines TRBV28 with TRBJ2-7, with 14 positions matching TRBD2. Trimming removed 6 bases from V and 2 bases from J; junction bases left unmatched: 3. Germline V CDR1 and CDR2: MDHEN, SYDVKM. The CDR3 runs 15 residues. The DNA of the CDR3 is TGTGCCAGCAGCCGACTAGCGGGAGGGACCTACGAGCAGTACTTC. Translation: CASSRLAGGTYEQYF.

This clone was counted a few times. The chain employs TRBV19 and TRBJ1-2; D call uncertain. CDR1 and CDR2 from the germline V gene are LNHDA and SQIVND (reference sequence). This CDR3 is 12 amino acids long. Between the trimmed V and J ends, which lost 8 bases and 6 bases, there was a span of 13 bases. For the CDR3, the DNA is TGTGCCAGTTCCGGCGGGTGGAATGGCTACACCTTC. Its protein product is CASSGGWNGYTF.